This passage covers 18 T cell receptor beta chains from one sample sequenced in a study of cytomegalovirus exposure and HLA in healthy donors. PCR employed 60 Vbeta and 13 Jbeta primers. The protocol was immunoSEQ multiplex PCR, while the TCRdb copy is restricted to in-frame clones and leaves out a portion. The data hold around 150,000 clones, with approximately 85% observed a single time. The source material was PBMCs. The receptors here all came from a man aged 18 to 29 in good health and CMV-seropositive.

The CDR3 coding sequence is TGTGCCAGCAGCCGTAGCACAGATACGCAGTATTTT. This gives the protein CASSRSTDTQYF. The V gene is TRBV11-3, the J gene TRBJ2-3; D is undetermined. The V and J ends lost 5 bases and 0 bases respectively, with 3 bases between them. This CDR3 contains 12 residues. In germline, CDR1 is SGHNT, CDR2 YENEEA.

CDR3 region: CASSFSPETARGYTF. The CDR3 DNA follows: TGTGCCAGCAGCTTTTCACCGGAGACCGCGCGTGGCTACACCTTC. The chain combines TRBV7-2 with TRBJ1-2; no clear D gene. This CDR3 is 15 amino acids long. CDR1 SGHTA and CDR2 FQGNSA come from the germline V gene. The V end was cut by 3 bases, the J end by 7 bases, with 18 bases between.

The chain carries TRBV30 and TRBJ2-7; TRBD1 aligns across 7 bases. CDR1 and CDR2 (germline): GTSNPN, SVGIG (reference sequence). V was clipped by 0 bases and J by 3 bases; unmatched bases: 2. This CDR3 spans 13 amino acids. The CDR3 loop is CAWSVDRDYEQYF. The CDR3 nucleotides read TGTGCCTGGAGTGTTGACAGGGACTACGAGCAGTACTTC.

This clone was counted once. The chain is built from TRBV5-1 and TRBJ1-1, with D uncertain. CDR1 is SGHRS and CDR2 is YFSETQ in the germline V gene. Trimming cost V 0 bases and J 4 bases, with 16 bases left between them. The CDR3 contains 16 residues. The CDR3 region is CASSLADSSVGTEAFF. The CDR3 nucleotides are TGCGCCAGCAGCTTGGCAGACTCCTCGGTCGGCACTGAAGCTTTCTTT.

The V gene is TRBV4-3, the J gene TRBJ1-1, with D perhaps matching TRBD1 (5 bases). Germline V gives CDR1 LGHNA, CDR2 YSLEER. Trimming pared 0 bases from V and 1 base from J, leaving 12 bases between. The CDR3 is 16 amino acids. This chain's CDR3 is CASSQDRAGKNTEAFF. The CDR3, as DNA: TGCGCCAGCAGCCAAGATCGGGCAGGGAAGAACACTGAAGCTTTCTTT.

This clone was recorded once. The V call is TRBV7-8, the J call TRBJ1-2; TRBD1 agrees at 12 bases. The junction had 5 bases not matched to a gene; V was cut back by 5 bases and J by 4 bases. CDR1 is SGHVS, CDR2 FQNEAQ, per germline. This CDR3 contains 15 residues. CDR3 in DNA: TGTGCCAGCAGCCCCACGGGACAGGGGGCCTATGGCTACACCTTC. It specifies CASSPTGQGAYGYTF.

The DNA of the CDR3 is TGCGCCAGCAGCCAAGAGTCTGGGGGCAGAGAGTCCAAAAACATTCAGTACTTC. As protein: CASSQESGGRESKNIQYF. The genes are TRBV4-1 and TRBJ2-4, with TRBD1 as a possible D gene (6 bases). V was cut by 0 bases and J by 2 bases, with 17 bases left in between. The germline gives CDR1 MGHRA, CDR2 YSYEKL. This CDR3 is 18 amino acids long.

The rearrangement uses TRBV6-5 and TRBJ2-1; D might be TRBD2 (5 bases). CDR3 size: 15 residues. V was cut by 5 bases and J by 2 bases, with 13 bases left in between. CDR1 is MNHEY and CDR2 is SVGAGI in the germline V gene. The DNA of the CDR3 is TGTGCCAGCAGTGCGTCGGGGTCCACCTACAATGAGCAGTTCTTC. Translating gives CASSASGSTYNEQFF.

This chain connects TRBV7-7 to TRBJ1-2; a weak D match, TRBD1 (5 bases). V shed 11 bases and J shed 3 bases, with 13 bases lying between them. CDR3 length equals 12 residues. The germline CDR1 and CDR2 sequences are SSHAT and FNYEAQ (reference sequence). DNA for the CDR3: TGTGCCGTAGGGCGGGGGGACTATGGCTACACCTTC. It encodes CAVGRGDYGYTF.

This clone came up once. The chain joins TRBV9 to TRBJ1-1, with 8 bases aligning to TRBD1. Germline values: CDR1 SGDLS, CDR2 YYNGEE. The V segment lost 4 bases and the J segment 2 bases; nucleotides outside the gene matches: 4. There are 14 residues in the CDR3. In nucleotides, the CDR3 is TGTGCCAGCAGCACGGGACAGGCTAACACTGAAGCTTTCTTT. This gives the protein CASSTGQANTEAFF.

This chain uses TRBV10-3 with TRBJ2-3; TRBD2 agrees at 12 bases. The CDR3 sequence is 15 residues long. The trim removed 0 bases at V and 9 bases at J, leaving 4 bases unmatched. In germline, CDR1 is ENHRY, CDR2 SYGVKD. DNA for the CDR3: TGTGCCATCAGTGAGTCGCTAGCGGGGGGGCCGACGCAGTATTTT. This encodes CAISESLAGGPTQYF.

The chain employs TRBV7-9 and TRBJ2-6; 15 bases are shared with TRBD2. The CDR3 sequence is 19 residues long. The ends lost 2 bases at V and 2 bases at J; junction bases unmatched: 4. Germline CDR1 SEHNR, CDR2 FQNEAQ (reference sequence). CDR3 DNA: TGTGCCAGCAGCTTACAAGGACTAGCGGGGGGGACTGGGGCCAACGTCCTGACTTTC. This gives the protein CASSLQGLAGGTGANVLTF. Drawing the rest from reference TRBV7-9 and TRBJ2-6, the complete variable domain is DTGVSQNPRHKITKRGQNVTFRCDPISEHNRLYWYRQTLGQGPEFLTYFQNEAQLEKSRLLSDRFSAERPKGSFSTLEIQRTEQGDSAMYLCASSLQGLAGGTGANVLTFGAGSRLTVL.

V and J are TRBV4-3 and TRBJ1-1, with TRBD1 as a possible D gene (5 bases). V dropped 3 bases and J dropped 7 bases, with 15 bases sitting between them. Germline V gives CDR1 LGHNA, CDR2 YSLEER. This CDR3 contains 14 residues. This chain's CDR3 is CASSHPDRGNEAFF. In DNA, the CDR3 is TGCGCCAGCAGCCATCCGGACCGGGGGAATGAAGCTTTCTTT.

The chain carries TRBV6-4 and TRBJ2-2, with D hard to call. The germline CDR1 and CDR2 sequences are MRHNA and SNTAGT. Trimming cost V 0 bases and J 0 bases, with 8 bases left between them. The CDR3 spans 16 residues. This CDR3 is CASSDSGRSNTGELFF. In DNA, the CDR3 is TGTGCCAGCAGTGACTCTGGCAGATCGAACACCGGGGAGCTGTTTTTT.

V usage is TRBV6-6 and J usage is TRBJ1-6, with 7 bases matching TRBD1. The germline CDR1 and CDR2 sequences are MNHNY and SVGAGI (reference sequence). V gave up 6 bases and J gave up 14 bases; unmatched junction bases: 16. The CDR3 has 15 residues. The CDR3 spells CASRADRDVVRTLHF. CDR3 bases: TGTGCCAGCAGGGCAGACAGGGACGTAGTAAGAACCCTCCACTTT.

This clone is a singleton in its sample. The chain has TRBV30 and TRBJ1-2; 7 positions match TRBD1. V was pared by 5 bases and J by 1 base, with 16 bases of the junction left unmatched. The CDR3 has 17 residues. Germline lookup yields CDR1 GTSNPN and CDR2 SVGIG (reference sequence). CDR3 DNA sequence: TGTGCCTGGGGCAAAGCTTCCGGGACAGCACTTAACTATGGCTACACCTTC. Translation: CAWGKASGTALNYGYTF. Looking up the rest from reference TRBV30 and TRBJ1-2 gives the full variable domain: SQTIHQWPATLVQPVGSPLSLECTVEGTSNPNLYWYRQAAGRGLQLLFYSVGIGQISSEVPQNLSASRPQDRQFILSSKKLLLSDSGFYLCAWGKASGTALNYGYTFGSGTRLTVV.

The rearrangement joins TRBV9 to TRBJ1-2; possible D gene TRBD1, 5 bases. CDR1 and CDR2 (germline): SGDLS, YYNGEE. CDR3 length: 14 amino acids. V shed 3 bases and J shed 9 bases, with 18 bases lying between them. The CDR3 protein is CASSADDRDHSYTF. Written as DNA, the CDR3 is TGTGCCAGCAGCGCAGATGACAGAGACCATAGCTACACCTTC.

This chain links TRBV5-6 with TRBJ1-1, with TRBD1 identical over 9 bases. Trimming took 6 bases from V and 5 from J; bases not matched to a gene: 17. Germline loops: CDR1 SGHDT, CDR2 YYEEEE. This CDR3 spans 17 amino acids. The CDR3 nucleotides are TGTGCCAGCATCCTTTCCGGACAGGGGTATGTTGGTACTGAAGCTTTCTTT. Translation gives CASILSGQGYVGTEAFF.